Presented here are 32 T cell receptor beta chains from one specimen sequenced in a study of blood T cell repertoires in COVID-19. Data came from immunoSEQ multiplex PCR; TCRdb stores just in-frame clones and leaves some out. The sample includes about 280,000 clones, roughly 90% of them seen just once. Sequences were obtained from peripheral blood. The receptor set was obtained from a man aged 18 to 35 with active or convalescent COVID-19.

CDR3 sequence: CAISDPASGGGRDTQYF. CDR3 nucleotides: TGTGCCATCAGTGACCCTGCTAGCGGGGGGGGCCGCGATACGCAGTATTTT. The gene calls are TRBV10-3 and TRBJ2-3, with 12 nucleotides matching TRBD2. The trim removed 3 bases at V and 6 bases at J, leaving 10 bases unmatched. Germline V gene data show CDR1 as ENHRY and CDR2 as SYGVKD. This CDR3 region has 17 residues.

The chain has TRBV19 and TRBJ1-1; D is uncertain. Germline V gene sequence: CDR1 LNHDA, CDR2 SQIVND (reference sequence). CDR3 length: 15 amino acids. Trimming removed 5 bases from V and 0 bases from J, with 13 bases in between. CDR3 nucleotides: TGTGCCAGTAGTTACCCGAGGAGATTGAACACTGAAGCTTTCTTT. As protein: CASSYPRRLNTEAFF.

The chain joins TRBV4-3 to TRBJ1-2; 7 bases fit TRBD1. V was clipped by 3 bases and J by 7 bases; unmatched bases: 5. The length of the CDR3 is 13 residues. Germline CDR1 and CDR2: LGHNA and YSLEER. CDR3 nucleotides: TGCGCCAGCAGCCACAGACAGGGTGGTGGCTACACCTTC. This gives the protein CASSHRQGGGYTF.

The rearrangement uses TRBV12-3 or TRBV12-4 and TRBJ2-3; perhaps TRBD2 as D (6 bases). The CDR3 consists of 13 residues. V shed 5 bases and J shed 4 bases, with 10 bases lying between them. In DNA form, the CDR3 reads TGTGCCAGCAGTCTCTCGGGAGCAGATACGCAGTATTTT. It yields the protein CASSLSGADTQYF.

The chain carries TRBV10-1 and TRBJ1-1; D unclear. Germline CDR1 reads WNHNN; CDR2 reads SYGVQD (reference sequence). This CDR3 contains 12 residues. Trimming removed 8 bases at V and 2 bases at J, with 9 bases between. CDR3 loop: CASRGPNTEAFF. CDR3 nucleotides: TGCGCCAGCCGCGGGCCAAACACTGAAGCTTTCTTT.

Comment on this clone: A read error may produce the germline difference seen at one junction end. The V gene is TRBV12-3 or TRBV12-4, the J gene TRBJ1-2; D not certain. The CDR3 contains 11 residues. The CDR3 DNA reads as TGTGCCAGCAGACACGGGAGCCCGACACAATTC. Translation gives CASRHGSPTQF.

The chain recombines TRBV12-5 with TRBJ1-5, with no clear D. The V and J ends lost 1 base and 4 bases respectively, with 5 bases between them. Germline assignment: CDR1 LGHNT and CDR2 FRNRAP. The CDR3 covers 13 residues. The CDR3 DNA reads TGTGCTAGTGGTTTGGCAAATAATCAGCCCCAGCATTTT. It codes for CASGLANNQPQHF. Filled out from reference TRBV12-5 and TRBJ1-5, the complete variable domain reads DARVTQTPRHKVTEMGQEVTMRCQPILGHNTVFWYRQTMMQGLELLAYFRNRAPLDDSGMPKDRFSAEMPDATLATLKIQPSEPRDSAVYFCASGLANNQPQHFGDGTRLSIL.

The chain employs TRBV5-5 and TRBJ2-7; 8 nucleotides agree with TRBD1. The CDR3 length is 15 residues. Germline V CDR1 and CDR2: SGHKS, YYEKEE (reference sequence). Unmatched junction bases numbered 6, after V lost 2 bases and J lost 2 bases. CDR3 amino acids: CASSFSDRGAYEQYF. In nucleotides, the CDR3 is TGTGCCAGCAGCTTCTCCGACAGGGGAGCCTACGAGCAGTACTTC.

The gene calls are TRBV19 and TRBJ2-1; tentatively, D is TRBD2 (5 bases). CDR3 length equals 17 residues. CDR1 and CDR2 from the germline V gene are LNHDA and SQIVND (reference sequence). V lost 4 bases to trimming and J lost 5 bases, with 21 bases between them. The CDR3 region is CASSTPKLVGVNNEQFF. The DNA of the CDR3 is TGTGCCAGTAGTACCCCCAAGCTAGTCGGGGTAAACAATGAGCAGTTCTTC.

The chain joins TRBV19 to TRBJ1-1, with D possibly TRBD1 on 5 matching bases. Germline CDR1 reads LNHDA; CDR2 reads SQIVND (reference sequence). V shed 3 bases and J shed 0 bases, with 11 bases lying between them. The CDR3 contains 15 residues. DNA for the CDR3: TGTGCCAGTAGTATTCGTCCAGGGATGAACACTGAAGCTTTCTTT. It yields the protein CASSIRPGMNTEAFF.

This chain's CDR3 is CASSSRLAGVYEQFF. The CDR3 bases are TGTGCCAGCAGCTCCCGGCTAGCGGGGGTATATGAGCAGTTCTTC. The chain carries TRBV7-2 and TRBJ2-1; TRBD2 agrees at 10 bases. V gave up 4 bases and J gave up 8 bases; unmatched junction bases: 8. The CDR3 totals 15 residues. The V gene's germline CDR1 is SGHTA and CDR2 FQGNSA.

The CDR3 DNA follows: TGCGCCAGCAGCCCGACAGGGGCGAGCAATCAGCCCCAGCATTTT. Translating it yields CASSPTGASNQPQHF. The chain carries TRBV5-1 and TRBJ1-5, with 8 positions matching TRBD1. This CDR3 is built from 15 residues. V shed 4 bases, J shed 1 base, and the junction held 4 bases outside the gene matches. Germline values: CDR1 SGHRS, CDR2 YFSETQ.

This clone is a singleton in its sample. This chain joins TRBV5-1 and TRBJ2-1; 7 bases map to TRBD2. Germline V gene sequence: CDR1 SGHRS, CDR2 YFSETQ. The CDR3 spans 15 residues. The V segment lost 0 bases and the J segment 6 bases; nucleotides outside the gene matches: 6. For the CDR3, the DNA is TGCGCCAGCAGCTTGGGACTAGCTAGACCCAATGAGCAGTTCTTC. Residues: CASSLGLARPNEQFF.

The V gene is TRBV12-3 or TRBV12-4, the J gene TRBJ2-7; TRBD1 matches at 10 bases. The CDR3 contains 13 residues. Trimming took 6 bases from V and 4 from J; bases not matched to a gene: 3. Here the CDR3 DNA reads TGTGCCAGCAGCCCGGGACAGGGGTACGAGCAGTACTTC. Residues: CASSPGQGYEQYF.

The chain carries TRBV5-6 and TRBJ2-1; D unclear. The germline V gene has CDR1 SGHDT and CDR2 YYEEEE. Trimming pared 2 bases from V and 0 bases from J, leaving 6 bases between. The CDR3 totals 14 residues. The CDR3 loop reads CASSFLLSYNEQFF. CDR3 sequence (DNA): TGTGCCAGCAGCTTTCTACTCTCCTACAATGAGCAGTTCTTC.

With regard to this clone: One junction end does not reproduce the germline sequence, and a read error may be involved. V gene TRBV6-6 combines with J gene TRBJ1-5; 8 nucleotides line up with TRBD1. Germline lookup yields CDR1 MNHNY and CDR2 SVGAGI (reference sequence). The CDR3 length is 13 residues. This CDR3 is CATAGGGNQPQHF. The DNA for the CDR3 is TGTGCCACCGCAGGGGGCGGCAACCAGCCCCAGCATTTT.

V and J are TRBV4-1 and TRBJ1-1; unclear D gene. The CDR3 has 15 residues. V was shortened by 1 base and J by 2 bases, with 11 bases between the two germline ends. The germline V gene encodes CDR1 MGHRA and CDR2 YSYEKL. In DNA form, the CDR3 reads TGCGCCAGCAGCCAAGTCGGACTGATAAACACTGAAGCTTTCTTT. Translating gives CASSQVGLINTEAFF.

The chain is built from TRBV12-5 and TRBJ2-7; D is possibly TRBD1 (6 bases). Trimming shortened V by 4 bases and J by 3 bases, and 34 bases separated the two germline ends. Germline CDR1 LGHNT, CDR2 FRNRAP. The CDR3 totals 21 residues. The CDR3 region has the DNA TGTGCTAGTGGTTCAACACGCCACAACCGGGACATCCTTCAAAGTGGCTACGAGCAGTACTTC. Protein: CASGSTRHNRDILQSGYEQYF.

This rearrangement joins TRBV4-1 to TRBJ1-5; 11 nucleotides align to TRBD1. The V gene end was trimmed by 3 bases and the J gene end by 7 bases; junction bases not matched to a gene: 5. CDR1 and CDR2 (germline): MGHRA, YSYEKL. This CDR3 has 15 amino acids. The CDR3 here is CASSHPWDRGQPQHF. The CDR3 nucleotides are TGCGCCAGCAGCCACCCTTGGGACAGGGGGCAGCCCCAGCATTTT.

The CDR3 spells CASSYNRAEDSPLHF. The CDR3 DNA sequence: TGTGCCAGCAGTTATAATCGGGCGGAGGATTCACCCCTCCACTTT. This chain uses TRBV6-5 with TRBJ1-6; D ambiguous. CDR3 length: 15 residues. Trimming removed 3 bases from V and 8 bases from J, with 14 bases in between. The germline V gene has CDR1 MNHEY and CDR2 SVGAGI.

The chain joins TRBV3-1 (or the pseudogene TRBV3-2) to TRBJ2-7; the D gene is possibly TRBD2 (5 bases). V was cut by 4 bases and J by 0 bases, with 7 bases left in between. Germline V gene data show CDR1 as LGHDT and CDR2 as YNNKEL (reference sequence). The CDR3 runs to 13 residues. CDR3 coding DNA: TGTGCCAGCAGCCCTACTAGCTCCTACGAGCAGTACTTC. As protein: CASSPTSSYEQYF.

The V gene is TRBV3-1 (or the pseudogene TRBV3-2), the J gene TRBJ2-1, with D hard to call. The germline gives CDR1 LGHDT, CDR2 YNNKEL (reference sequence). The CDR3 has 12 amino acids. Trimming removed 1 base from V and 5 bases from J, with 3 bases in between. The CDR3 DNA is TGTGCCAGCAGCCAAGTAGACAATGAGCAGTTCTTC. It specifies CASSQVDNEQFF.

V is TRBV6-5 and J is TRBJ1-2; 7 bases are a match to TRBD1. The CDR3 is 14 residues long. The V segment lost 2 bases and the J segment 7 bases; nucleotides outside the gene matches: 7. Germline loops: CDR1 MNHEY, CDR2 SVGAGI. In DNA form, the CDR3 reads TGTGCCAGCAGTTACGGCCCGGGACAGCTTGGCTACACCTTC. Translating it yields CASSYGPGQLGYTF.

The chain recombines TRBV7-2 with TRBJ1-4; 8 nucleotides align to TRBD1. The CDR3 has 14 amino acids. The germline V gene has CDR1 SGHTA and CDR2 FQGNSA. Trimming removed 5 bases from V and 7 bases from J; junction bases left unmatched: 6. CDR3 protein: CASSRTRGPEKLFF. Written as DNA, the CDR3 is TGTGCCAGCAGCCGGACCAGGGGGCCTGAAAAACTGTTTTTT.

The genes are TRBV5-4 and TRBJ1-2, with 8 bases fitting TRBD1. CDR1 and CDR2 from the germline V gene are SGHNT and YYREEE (reference sequence). J was trimmed by 3 bases and V by 5 bases; bases with no gene match: 9. The CDR3 totals 15 residues. CDR3 DNA sequence: TGTGCCAGCAGGAGCAGGGGGCGGATCTACTATGGCTACACCTTC. Its translation: CASRSRGRIYYGYTF.

The gene calls are TRBV7-9 and TRBJ1-1, with 7 nucleotides matching TRBD1. The CDR3 totals 15 residues. J was trimmed by 5 bases and V by 2 bases; bases with no gene match: 8. Germline assignment: CDR1 SEHNR and CDR2 FQNEAQ (reference sequence). CDR3 sequence (DNA): TGTGCCAGCAGCTTACCGACAGGGATGGGGACTGAAGCTTTCTTT. Translating it yields CASSLPTGMGTEAFF.

The chain recombines TRBV3-1 (or the pseudogene TRBV3-2) with TRBJ2-6, with D possibly matching TRBD1 (6 bases). CDR1 and CDR2 (germline): LGHDT, YNNKEL (reference sequence). V lost 0 bases and J lost 1, with 22 bases in between. This CDR3 comprises 21 residues. This CDR3 reads CASSQEVVGQTTPSGANVLTF. The CDR3 region has the DNA TGTGCCAGCAGCCAAGAGGTCGTTGGACAGACCACACCTTCTGGGGCCAACGTCCTGACTTTC.

The chain links TRBV3-1 (or the pseudogene TRBV3-2) to TRBJ2-3; 8 bases map to TRBD2. Trimming cost V 0 bases and J 1 base; bases outside gene matches: 9. The CDR3 is made up of 18 amino acids. Germline V gene lookup returns CDR1 LGHDT and CDR2 YNNKEL (reference sequence). CDR3 sequence (DNA): TGTGCCAGCAGCCAAGAGTGGAACGGGGGGGCTGGCACAGATACGCAGTATTTT. Its translation: CASSQEWNGGAGTDTQYF.

CDR3 in amino acids: CASSWNPTGELFF. In DNA form, the CDR3 reads TGCGCCAGCAGCTGGAATCCGACAGGGGAGCTGTTTTTT. The chain uses TRBV5-1 and TRBJ2-2; no firm D call. The CDR3 has 13 residues. Germline CDR1 SGHRS, CDR2 YFSETQ. Trimming cost V 3 bases and J 8 bases, with 11 bases left between them.

The chain employs TRBV27 and TRBJ1-1, with TRBD1 identical over 7 bases. Per germline, CDR1 MNHEY and CDR2 SMNVEV (reference sequence). Trimming removed 5 bases from V and 0 bases from J; junction bases left unmatched: 6. This CDR3 has 15 residues. The CDR3 nucleotides are TGTGCCAGCAGTACTAATCAGGGGGTGAACACTGAAGCTTTCTTT. It is translated as CASSTNQGVNTEAFF.

The chain employs TRBV19 and TRBJ2-3; 7 bases fit TRBD1. Germline V gives CDR1 LNHDA, CDR2 SQIVND (reference sequence). The CDR3 spans 15 residues. The V gene end was trimmed by 5 bases and the J gene end by 2 bases; junction bases not matched to a gene: 7. The CDR3 DNA reads TGTGCCAGTAGTGGCTTGACAGGGTTCACAGATACGCAGTATTTT. As protein: CASSGLTGFTDTQYF.

The V call is TRBV10-3, the J call TRBJ1-1; 10 bases agree with TRBD1. CDR3 length equals 13 residues. V gave up 7 bases and J gave up 8 bases; unmatched junction bases: 7. The germline gives CDR1 ENHRY, CDR2 SYGVKD. CDR3 loop: CAIKGTGAGEAFF. Written as DNA, the CDR3 is TGTGCCATCAAGGGGACAGGGGCCGGGGAAGCTTTCTTT.